The present entry profiles one T cell receptor beta chain with its context. Its antigen remains unidentified. CDR1 is MNHEY and CDR2 is SVGAGI in the germline V gene. After removal of 6 bases from V and 5 bases from J, the junction contained 8 bases not matched to a gene. The CDR3 runs to 14 residues. Primers: 60 Vbeta forward and 13 Jbeta reverse. Assay: immunoSEQ multiplex PCR; the TCRdb copy retains only in-frame clones and omits some. This sample has around 120,000 clones; 60% to 85% occur once, and the top ten carry roughly 3.1%. This sample was taken from a study of cytomegalovirus exposure and HLA in healthy donors. Study-level background: HLA-typed donors were the source of roughly 80 million unique TCRs held in an early data release.

Study-level results: The listing of approximately 160 TCR beta chains classed them as cytomegalovirus-associated. Rarity characterized most TCR sequences, yet some public TCRs appeared in many donors. It was assumed in the presence/absence analyses that sequencing depth was roughly uniform across donors.

The TCR was taken from a man aged 25 to 40 in good health and CMV-seronegative. Input material: PBMCs. The V gene is TRBV6-5, the J gene TRBJ2-7; 9 nucleotides agree with TRBD1. CDR3: CASRTAGTGHEQYF. DNA of the CDR3: TGTGCCAGCAGAACCGCCGGGACAGGGCACGAGCAGTACTTC.